In this sample, the clone carrying this T cell receptor (beta chain) turned up many times. Its antigen is currently unknown. This record comes from a study of CD8 T cells in ankylosing spondylitis. Points from the study as a whole: Researchers reportedly found disease-linked clones significantly enriched in matched ankylosing spondylitis synovial fluid.

The CDR3 covers 16 residues. V shed 0 bases, J shed 6 bases, and the junction held 11 bases outside the gene matches. CDR1 and CDR2 (germline): DFQATT, SNEGSKA (reference sequence). Making use of molecular barcodes, quantitative 5'-RACE generated TCR beta libraries. TCRdb called the 5' RACE reads again in MiXCR, with one record for every CDR3 protein. The sample records around 160,000 distinct CDR3 sequences, roughly 10% being singletons. The clonotype was recovered from a male donor with ankylosing spondylitis or in good health (not recorded which). What was sequenced was blood, either unsorted or a sorted T cell fraction (not recorded which). V and J are TRBV20-1 and TRBJ2-1, with 7 bases that match TRBD2. In DNA, the CDR3 is TGCAGTGCTAGAGATCCCAGACTAGCCGAAATCAATGAGCAGTTCTTC. Translation: CSARDPRLAEINEQFF.